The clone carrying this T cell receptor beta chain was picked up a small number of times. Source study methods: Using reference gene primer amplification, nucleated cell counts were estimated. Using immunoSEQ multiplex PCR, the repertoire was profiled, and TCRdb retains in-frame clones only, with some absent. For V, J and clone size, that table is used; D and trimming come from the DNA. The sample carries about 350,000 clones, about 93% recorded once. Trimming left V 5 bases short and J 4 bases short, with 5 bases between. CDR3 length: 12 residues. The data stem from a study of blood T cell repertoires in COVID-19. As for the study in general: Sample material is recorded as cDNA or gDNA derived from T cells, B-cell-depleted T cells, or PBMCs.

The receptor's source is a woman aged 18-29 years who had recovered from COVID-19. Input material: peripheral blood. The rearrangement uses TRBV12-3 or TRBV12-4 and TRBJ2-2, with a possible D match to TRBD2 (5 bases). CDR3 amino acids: CASSTSTGELFF. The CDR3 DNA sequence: TGTGCCAGCAGTACTAGCACCGGGGAGCTGTTTTTT.